A selection of T cell receptor beta chains follows, all from one sample in a study of T cell responses to AZD1222 COVID-19 vaccine. The protocol was immunoSEQ multiplex PCR, while the TCRdb copy is restricted to in-frame clones and leaves out a portion. The sample records more than 100,000 clones, 85% to 90% being singletons. Here the sequenced sample was peripheral blood, taken on day 0 of AZD1222 vaccination. The receptors originated from an adult in good health. Both conserved end residues are part of each CDR3. The D gene is left open where the match is weak. Only some rows state a clone size, as once, few, many or a class for expanded clones.

size | J | V | D | CDR3 | DNA
once | TRBJ1-6 | TRBV28 | . | CASSLLGRVYNSPLHF | TGTGCCAGCAGTTTATTGGGAAGGGTTTATAATTCACCCCTCCACTTT
. | TRBJ1-3 | TRBV30 | . | CAWSGFSGNTIYF | TGTGCCTGGAGTGGATTCTCTGGAAACACCATATATTTT
. | TRBJ2-4 | TRBV6-2/TRBV6-3 | . | CASSRGRLAKNIQYF | TGTGCCAGCAGTAGGGGACGGCTAGCCAAAAACATTCAGTACTTC
. | TRBJ2-2 | TRBV28 | . | CASSPPDQNTGELFF | TGTGCCAGCAGTCCCCCGGACCAGAACACCGGGGAGCTGTTTTTT
. | TRBJ1-6 | TRBV9 | . | CASSVQNYNSPLHF | TGTGCCAGCAGCGTACAGAACTATAATTCACCCCTCCACTTT
. | TRBJ2-5 | TRBV18 | . | CASSPPNSFQETQYF | TGTGCCAGCTCACCACCAAACTCGTTCCAAGAGACCCAGTACTTC
. | TRBJ2-7 | TRBV27 | . | CASSLTGSSYEQYF | TGTGCCAGCAGTTTGACAGGAAGCTCCTACGAGCAGTACTTC
. | TRBJ1-4 | TRBV4-3 | . | CASSFGAGNEKLFF | TGCGCCAGCAGCTTCGGGGCGGGTAATGAAAAACTGTTTTTT
. | TRBJ1-2 | TRBV5-4 | . | CASSPKALNYGYTF | TGTGCCAGCAGCCCAAAGGCCCTCAACTATGGCTACACCTTC
. | TRBJ2-1 | TRBV5-6 | . | CASSLMGTPNNEQFF | TGTGCCAGCAGCTTGATGGGGACCCCGAACAATGAGCAGTTCTTC
. | TRBJ2-7 | TRBV27 | . | CASSLSERDYEQYF | TGTGCCAGCAGTTTATCGGAACGGGACTACGAGCAGTACTTC
once | TRBJ2-1 | TRBV2 | . | CATQARGGGGNEQFF | TGTGCCACCCAAGCGCGAGGGGGTGGTGGGAATGAGCAGTTCTTC
. | TRBJ1-6 | TRBV3-1/TRBV3-2 | . | CASSQEEDNSPLHF | TGTGCCAGCAGCCAAGAGGAGGATAATTCACCCCTCCACTTT
. | TRBJ1-1 | TRBV28 | TRBD1 | CASSLSLHRGQGARWAEAFF | TGTGCCAGCAGTCTATCATTGCATCGAGGACAGGGGGCGCGATGGGCTGAAGCTTTCTTT
. | TRBJ2-3 | TRBV12-5 | TRBD1 | CASGLALPGQGTDTQYF | TGTGCTAGTGGTTTGGCCCTGCCGGGACAGGGCACAGATACGCAGTATTTT